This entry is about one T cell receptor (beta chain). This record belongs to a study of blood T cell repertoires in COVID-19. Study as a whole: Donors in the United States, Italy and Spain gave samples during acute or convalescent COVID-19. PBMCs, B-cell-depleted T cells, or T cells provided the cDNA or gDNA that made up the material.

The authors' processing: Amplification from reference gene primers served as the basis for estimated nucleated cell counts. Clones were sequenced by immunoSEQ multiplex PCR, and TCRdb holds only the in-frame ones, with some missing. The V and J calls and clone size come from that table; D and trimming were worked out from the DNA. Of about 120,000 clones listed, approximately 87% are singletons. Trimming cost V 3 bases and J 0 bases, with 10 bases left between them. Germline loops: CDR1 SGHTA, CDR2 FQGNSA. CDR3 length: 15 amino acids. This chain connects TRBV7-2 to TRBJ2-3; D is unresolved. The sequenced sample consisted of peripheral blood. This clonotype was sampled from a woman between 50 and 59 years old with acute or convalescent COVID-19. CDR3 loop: CASSFAAVSTDTQYF. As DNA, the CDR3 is TGTGCCAGCAGCTTCGCCGCGGTTAGCACAGATACGCAGTATTTT.